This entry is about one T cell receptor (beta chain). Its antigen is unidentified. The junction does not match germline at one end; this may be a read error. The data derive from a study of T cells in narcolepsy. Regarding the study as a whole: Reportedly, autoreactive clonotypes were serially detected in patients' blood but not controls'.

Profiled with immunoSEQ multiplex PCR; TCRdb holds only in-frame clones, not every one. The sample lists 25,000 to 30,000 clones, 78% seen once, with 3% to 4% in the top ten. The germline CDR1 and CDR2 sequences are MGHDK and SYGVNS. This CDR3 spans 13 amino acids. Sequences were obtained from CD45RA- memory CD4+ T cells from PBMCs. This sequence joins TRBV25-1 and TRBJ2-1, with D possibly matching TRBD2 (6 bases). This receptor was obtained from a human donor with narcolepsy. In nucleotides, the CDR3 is TGTGCCAGCAGCGAATTTGGAGGGCATGGGCAGTTCTTC. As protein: CASSEFGGHGQFF.